The 9 T cell receptor beta chains presented below share a single source sample, sequenced in a study of PD-L1 blockade in urothelial cancer. Sequencing was performed with immunoSEQ multiplex PCR; in TCRdb, only in-frame clones are kept and a portion is missing. The data show about 95,000 clones, with 90% seen just once and about 1.6% held by the top ten. Time point described: pretreatment peripheral blood. The material sequenced was PBMCs, taken around atezolizumab (anti-PD-L1) treatment. The receptors here all came from a man aged 55 to 70 with urothelial cancer.

The chain joins TRBV19 to TRBJ1-2, with TRBD1 matching over 7 bases. This CDR3 is built from 15 residues. Germline V gene data show CDR1 as LNHDA and CDR2 as SQIVND (reference sequence). The junction had 8 bases not matched to a gene; V was cut back by 7 bases and J by 0 bases. The CDR3 DNA reads TGTGCCAGTACTTCGACAGGGTCCCCTAACTATGGCTACACCTTC. This translates into CASTSTGSPNYGYTF.

The gene calls are TRBV28 and TRBJ1-1, with 10 bases that match TRBD1. Germline CDR1 MDHEN, CDR2 SYDVKM. Losses at the gene ends were 4 bases for V and 3 bases for J; bases not matched to a gene: 8. This CDR3 spans 16 amino acids. CDR3 coding DNA: TGTGCCAGCAGTTCCTTTAGACAGGGGGCGCACACTGAAGCTTTCTTT. This translates into CASSSFRQGAHTEAFF.

The V and J genes are TRBV7-2 and TRBJ1-1; D is ambiguous. V was pared by 1 base and J by 0 bases, with 12 bases between. This CDR3 is 16 amino acids long. Germline V gives CDR1 SGHTA, CDR2 FQGNSA. CDR3 nucleotide sequence: TGTGCCAGCAGCTTAGGATCAGGATTAATGAACACTGAAGCTTTCTTT. It is translated as CASSLGSGLMNTEAFF.

This chain links TRBV9 with TRBJ1-3; 7 bases line up with TRBD1. Germline CDR1 reads SGDLS; CDR2 reads YYNGEE. Trimming at V came to 0 bases and at J to 0 bases, leaving 6 bases not matched to a gene. The CDR3 consists of 17 residues. The CDR3 nucleotides read TGTGCCAGCAGCGTAGCCCCCCAGGGGGGCTCTGGAAACACCATATATTTT. Residues: CASSVAPQGGSGNTIYF.

The chain couples TRBV9 to TRBJ2-2, with TRBD2 matching over 9 bases. CDR1 is SGDLS and CDR2 is YYNGEE in the germline V gene. The CDR3 totals 16 residues. Losses at the gene ends were 3 bases for V and 1 base for J; bases not matched to a gene: 4. In DNA form, the CDR3 reads TGTGCCAGCAGCGCCCTTAGCGGGGGGAACACCGGGGAGCTGTTTTTT. This translates into CASSALSGGNTGELFF.

The chain uses TRBV4-1 and TRBJ2-7; no definite D call. Trimming pared 4 bases from V and 8 bases from J, leaving 18 bases between. From germline, CDR1 is MGHRA and CDR2 YSYEKL. This CDR3 has 14 residues. This CDR3 is CASSPGFTGRQQYF. In DNA, the CDR3 is TGCGCCAGCAGCCCCGGGTTTACGGGTAGGCAGCAGTACTTC.

The chain carries TRBV7-2 and TRBJ2-1, with D possibly matching TRBD1 (5 bases). V shed 1 base and J shed 6 bases, with 16 bases lying between them. CDR3 length: 16 residues. CDR1 SGHTA and CDR2 FQGNSA come from the germline V gene. In nucleotides, the CDR3 is TGTGCCAGCAGCTTAGGGCGCAGGGTTTATACCAATGAGCAGTTCTTC. This gives the protein CASSLGRRVYTNEQFF.

This clone was seen only once. This chain uses TRBV30 with TRBJ1-5; 8 bases map to TRBD1. CDR1 and CDR2 (germline): GTSNPN, SVGIG (reference sequence). The CDR3 contains 19 residues. V gave up 0 bases and J gave up 6 bases; unmatched junction bases: 19. CDR3 nucleotide sequence: TGTGCCTGGAGTGTAAAAACCCGGACAGGGAAGACCGGTAGTCAGCCCCAGCATTTT. Its protein is CAWSVKTRTGKTGSQPQHF.

The rearrangement joins TRBV5-1 to TRBJ2-7; possibly TRBD1 for D (6 bases). Germline V gene lookup returns CDR1 SGHRS and CDR2 YFSETQ. This CDR3 contains 14 residues. Trimming cost V 0 bases and J 5 bases, with 12 bases left between them. CDR3 amino acids: CASSLAGEANEQYF. For the CDR3, the DNA is TGCGCCAGCAGCTTGGCAGGGGAAGCCAACGAGCAGTACTTC.